These 12 T cell receptor beta chains were sequenced from one sample in a study of blood T cell repertoires in COVID-19 (TCRdb year 2020). Libraries were constructed by the immunoSEQ multiplex PCR assay. This immuneACCESS table, as held by TCRdb, lists in-frame sequences with V and J called but not all clones. Of the missing ones, under half trace to an unresolved V gene in checked studies; the others have no known cause. The sample yields just under 150,000 clones; 75% to 90% were counted once. About 5.1% of the sample lies in the top ten. Sequencing input: peripheral blood. The receptors shown here come from a human donor in a cohort sampled during active COVID-19.

The table lists this clone with a count of one. V gene TRBV7-3 combines with J gene TRBJ2-1; TRBD2 might be the D (6 bases). V was trimmed by 5 bases and J by 7 bases, leaving 21 bases between them. The CDR3 extends over 16 amino acids. Germline CDR1 is SGHTA and CDR2 is FQGTGA. CDR3 loop: CASSIVGTLWVNEQFF. The CDR3 nucleotides are TGTGCCAGCAGCATTGTGGGGACTCTTTGGGTGAATGAGCAGTTCTTC.

This chain uses TRBV4-2 with TRBJ1-5; D uncertain. Per the germline V gene, CDR1 is LGHNA and CDR2 is YNFKEQ. The CDR3 totals 15 residues. The V and J ends lost 0 bases and 4 bases respectively, with 10 bases between them. CDR3 region: CASSQERGDNQPQHF. CDR3 sequence (DNA): TGTGCCAGCAGCCAAGAACGCGGGGATAATCAGCCCCAGCATTTT.

CDR3 nucleotide sequence: TGTGCCAGCAGCTTAGTCAGGGGGAACACTGAAGCTTTCTTT. It encodes CASSLVRGNTEAFF. This rearrangement joins TRBV5-4 to TRBJ1-1, with D maybe TRBD1 (6 bases). Germline V gene data show CDR1 as SGHNT and CDR2 as YYREEE (reference sequence). The V and J ends lost 2 bases and 1 base respectively, with 9 bases between them. CDR3 length equals 14 residues. The variable domain in full, with the rest retrieved from reference TRBV5-4 and TRBJ1-1, is ETGVTQSPTHLIKTRGQQVTLRCSSQSGHNTVSWYQQALGQGPQFIFQYYREEENGRGNFPPRFSGLQFPNYSSELNVNALELDDSALYLCASSLVRGNTEAFFGQGTRLTVV.

This clone was seen only once. This chain links TRBV28 with TRBJ1-4; a weak D match, TRBD1 (6 bases). The CDR3 sequence is 15 residues long. CDR1 is MDHEN, CDR2 SYDVKM, per germline. Trimming left V 4 bases short and J 1 base short, with 10 bases between. In nucleotides, the CDR3 is TGTGCCAGCAGTTCTCCGGGACAAACTAATGAAAAACTGTTTTTT. It codes for CASSSPGQTNEKLFF.

The chain employs TRBV18 and TRBJ2-4; 8 nucleotides agree with TRBD1. The CDR3 totals 16 residues. Per germline, CDR1 KGHSH and CDR2 LQKENI. J gave up 0 bases and V 5 bases, and 6 bases lay outside the gene matches. The DNA of the CDR3 is TGTGCCAGCTCAGGAGGACAGGGCGAAGCCAAAAACATTCAGTACTTC. It specifies CASSGGQGEAKNIQYF.

This chain joins TRBV2 and TRBJ2-5; maybe TRBD2 (6 bases). The length of the CDR3 is 15 residues. V lost 8 bases, J lost 3 bases, and 19 bases lay in between. The germline V gene has CDR1 SNHLY and CDR2 FYNNEI. The CDR3, as DNA: TGTGCCAGCGTAGGGCTAGGTGGAGGGGAAGAGACCCAGTACTTC. It translates to CASVGLGGGEETQYF. The full variable domain, its missing parts supplied by reference TRBV2 and TRBJ2-5, is EPEVTQTPSHQVTQMGQEVILRCVPISNHLYFYWYRQILGQKVEFLVSFYNNEISEKSEIFDDQFSVERPDGSNFTLKIRSTKLEDSAMYFCASVGLGGGEETQYFGPGTRLLVL.

The V and J genes are TRBV7-9 and TRBJ2-2, with D possibly being TRBD2 (5 bases). Trimming left V 8 bases short and J 1 base short, with 11 bases between. The germline CDR1 and CDR2 sequences are SEHNR and FQNEAQ (reference sequence). The CDR3 sequence is 14 residues long. The CDR3 here is CASGGFVNTGELFF. The CDR3 DNA is TGTGCCAGCGGAGGATTCGTGAACACCGGGGAGCTGTTTTTT.

This chain uses TRBV7-9 with TRBJ2-3; perhaps TRBD2 as D (6 bases). V dropped 5 bases and J dropped 2 bases, with 14 bases sitting between them. The length of the CDR3 is 15 residues. Germline values: CDR1 SEHNR, CDR2 FQNEAQ (reference sequence). The CDR3 loop is CASSGAVADTDTQYF. For the CDR3, the DNA is TGTGCCAGCAGCGGGGCGGTAGCGGACACAGATACGCAGTATTTT.

This clone was seen a few times. This chain joins TRBV30 and TRBJ2-1; the match to TRBD2 covers 9 bases. Per the germline V gene, CDR1 is GTSNPN and CDR2 is SVGIG (reference sequence). The length of the CDR3 is 15 residues. The trim removed 2 bases at V and 9 bases at J, leaving 11 bases unmatched. CDR3 DNA: TGTGCCTGGAGTCAAGCGGGAGGTTCGCTGGGTGAGCAGTTCTTC. Its protein is CAWSQAGGSLGEQFF.

In its sample, this clone was seen many times. The chain uses TRBV9 and TRBJ2-5, with 9 nucleotides matching TRBD1. There are 15 residues in the CDR3. Germline CDR1 SGDLS, CDR2 YYNGEE. V was clipped by 0 bases and J by 10 bases; unmatched bases: 10. CDR3 sequence reads: CASSVESSGTGIQYF. DNA of the CDR3: TGTGCCAGCAGCGTAGAAAGTTCTGGGACAGGGATCCAGTACTTC.

About this clone itself: Other DNA sequences in the same sample also yield this CDR3. The rearrangement joins TRBV3-1 (or the pseudogene TRBV3-2) to TRBJ2-5; 9 nucleotides agree with TRBD1. In germline, CDR1 is LGHDT, CDR2 YNNKEL (reference sequence). The CDR3 totals 14 residues. Germline trimming cut 4 bases from V and 5 bases from J; bases unmatched to any gene: 5. The CDR3 sequence: CASSPRDREETQYF. As DNA, the CDR3 is TGTGCCAGCAGCCCACGGGACAGGGAGGAGACCCAGTACTTC.

The chain carries TRBV7-2 and TRBJ2-5; D unclear. The CDR3 loop spans 14 amino acids. The germline V gene has CDR1 SGHTA and CDR2 FQGNSA. The V end lost 1 base, the J end lost 5 bases, and 11 bases lay between the germline ends. Here the CDR3 DNA reads TGTGCCAGCAGCTTAGGCGGTATAACGGAGACCCAGTACTTC. It encodes CASSLGGITETQYF.